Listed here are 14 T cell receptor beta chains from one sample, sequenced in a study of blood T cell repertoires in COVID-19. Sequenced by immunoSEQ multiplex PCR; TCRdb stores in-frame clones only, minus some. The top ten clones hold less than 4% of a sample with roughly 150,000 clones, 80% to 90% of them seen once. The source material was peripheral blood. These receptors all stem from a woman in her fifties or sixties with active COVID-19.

The CDR3 region has the DNA TGTGCCAGTAGTAGGGGACAGATGGTCTACGAGCAGTACTTC. Protein: CASSRGQMVYEQYF. The chain combines TRBV19 with TRBJ2-7; TRBD1 matches at 7 bases. V trimming: 4 bases; J trimming: 3 bases; junction bases outside the gene matches: 6. The CDR3 is 14 residues long. Germline CDR1 LNHDA, CDR2 SQIVND (reference sequence).

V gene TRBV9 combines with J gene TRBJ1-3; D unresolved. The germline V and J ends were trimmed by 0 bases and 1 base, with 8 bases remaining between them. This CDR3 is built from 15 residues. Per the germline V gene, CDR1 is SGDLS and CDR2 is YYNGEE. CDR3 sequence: CASSVGEVSGNTIYF. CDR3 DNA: TGTGCCAGCAGCGTAGGAGAAGTATCTGGAAACACCATATATTTT.

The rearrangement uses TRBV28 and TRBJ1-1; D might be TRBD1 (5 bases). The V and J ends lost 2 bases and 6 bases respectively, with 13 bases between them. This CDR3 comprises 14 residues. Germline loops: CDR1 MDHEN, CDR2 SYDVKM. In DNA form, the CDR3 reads TGTGCCAGCAGTTTAGGGGGGACCTGGCCTGAAGCTTTCTTT. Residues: CASSLGGTWPEAFF.

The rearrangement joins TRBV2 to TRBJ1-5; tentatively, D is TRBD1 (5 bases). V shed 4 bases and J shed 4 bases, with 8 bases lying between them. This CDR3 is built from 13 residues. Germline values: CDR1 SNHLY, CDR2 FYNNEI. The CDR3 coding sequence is TGTGCCAGCAGTGCAGGGATAAATCAGCCCCAGCATTTT. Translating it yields CASSAGINQPQHF.

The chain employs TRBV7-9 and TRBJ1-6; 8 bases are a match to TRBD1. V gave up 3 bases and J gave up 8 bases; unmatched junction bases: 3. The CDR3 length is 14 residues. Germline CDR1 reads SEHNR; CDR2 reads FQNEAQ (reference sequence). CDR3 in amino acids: CASSFKQGDSPLHF. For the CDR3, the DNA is TGTGCCAGCAGCTTTAAACAGGGGGATTCACCCCTCCACTTT.

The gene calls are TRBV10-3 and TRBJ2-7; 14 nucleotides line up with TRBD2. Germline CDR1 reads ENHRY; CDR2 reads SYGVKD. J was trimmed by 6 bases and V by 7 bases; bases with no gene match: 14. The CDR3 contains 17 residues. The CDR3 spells CAINRGGGLAGDGEQYF. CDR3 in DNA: TGTGCCATCAACAGGGGCGGGGGACTAGCGGGAGATGGCGAGCAGTACTTC.

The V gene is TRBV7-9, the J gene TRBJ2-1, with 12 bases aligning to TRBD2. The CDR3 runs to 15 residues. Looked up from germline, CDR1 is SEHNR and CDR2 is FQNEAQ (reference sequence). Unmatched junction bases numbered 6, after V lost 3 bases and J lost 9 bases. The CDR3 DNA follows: TGTGCCAGCAGCTTCGCTAGCGGGAGGGCCATTGAGCAGTTCTTC. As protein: CASSFASGRAIEQFF.

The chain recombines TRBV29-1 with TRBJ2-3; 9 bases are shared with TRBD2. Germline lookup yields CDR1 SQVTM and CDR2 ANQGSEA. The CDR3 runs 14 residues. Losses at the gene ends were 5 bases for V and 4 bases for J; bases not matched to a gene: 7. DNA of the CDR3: TGCAGCGTTAAAATAGCGGGAGCTGCAGATACGCAGTATTTT. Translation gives CSVKIAGAADTQYF.

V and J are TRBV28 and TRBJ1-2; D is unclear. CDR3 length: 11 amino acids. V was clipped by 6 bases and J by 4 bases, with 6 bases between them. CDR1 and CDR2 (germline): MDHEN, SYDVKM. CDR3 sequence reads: CASSPRYGYTF. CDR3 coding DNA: TGTGCCAGCAGCCCTCGCTATGGCTACACCTTC.

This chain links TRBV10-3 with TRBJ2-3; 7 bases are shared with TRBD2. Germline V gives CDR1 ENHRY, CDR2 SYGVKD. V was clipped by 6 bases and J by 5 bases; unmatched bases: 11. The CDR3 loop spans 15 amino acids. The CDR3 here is CAISELAGSVDTQYF. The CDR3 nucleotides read TGTGCCATCAGCGAATTAGCGGGTTCAGTAGATACGCAGTATTTT.

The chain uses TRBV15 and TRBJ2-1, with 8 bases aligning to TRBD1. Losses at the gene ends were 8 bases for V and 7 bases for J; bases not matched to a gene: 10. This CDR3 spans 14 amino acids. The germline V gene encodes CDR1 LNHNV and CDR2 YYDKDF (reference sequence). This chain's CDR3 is CATRTGPARNEQFF. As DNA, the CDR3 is TGTGCCACCCGGACAGGGCCGGCGCGGAATGAGCAGTTCTTC.

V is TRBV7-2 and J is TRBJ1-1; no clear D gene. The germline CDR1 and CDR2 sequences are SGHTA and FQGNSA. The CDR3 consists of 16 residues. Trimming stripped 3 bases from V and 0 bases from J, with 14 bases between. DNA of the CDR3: TGTGCCAGCAGCTTGCAGGCTGCGGGGATGAACACTGAAGCTTTCTTT. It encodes CASSLQAAGMNTEAFF.

The DNA of the CDR3 is TGTGCCGAGGAAAGCCGGGGGACTAAATACGAGCAGTACTTC. Translation gives CAEESRGTKYEQYF. This chain uses TRBV10-3 with TRBJ2-7; the match to TRBD2 covers 7 bases. V lost 11 bases to trimming and J lost 4 bases; unmatched junction nucleotides: 14. This CDR3 comprises 14 residues. The V gene's germline CDR1 is ENHRY and CDR2 SYGVKD.

Written as DNA, the CDR3 is TGTGCCAGCAGCCGGAACCCACCGACTAGCGGGAGTTCGGAGACCCAGTACTTC. It encodes CASSRNPPTSGSSETQYF. The chain combines TRBV3-1 (or the pseudogene TRBV3-2) with TRBJ2-5, with 12 bases fitting TRBD2. Germline CDR1 and CDR2: LGHDT and YNNKEL (reference sequence). V lost 4 bases and J lost 5; bases outside the gene matches: 14. The CDR3 length is 18 residues.